The present TCR beta chain was sequenced within a study of blood T cells in healthy people across ages. Study-level information: Template switching captured about one barcoded beta molecule per two T cells.

The length of the CDR3 is 16 residues. PCR was performed a second time for about 6 to 11 cycles using a sample-barcoded 5' primer and a J-beta primer mix. Via MiXCR, TCRdb re-called the 5' RACE reads, giving one row per CDR3 protein. Among 910,000 or so distinct CDR3 sequences listed, approximately 50% were seen once. About this clonotype: A read error may produce the germline difference seen at one junction end.

Material: blood. The chain recombines TRBV12-3 or TRBV12-4 with TRBJ2-3; D may be TRBD2 (6 bases). This sequence originates from a woman aged 55-70 years in good health. CDR3 in DNA: TGTGCCAGCAGTTTAATCGGGAGAGGGAACACAGATACGCGGTATTTT. Protein: CASSLIGRGNTDTRYF.